This T cell receptor beta chain was retrieved from a study of PD-L1 blockade in urothelial cancer. Study background: Peripheral blood specimens exhibited a median yield of about 150,000 T cells.

The assay was immunoSEQ multiplex PCR, and TCRdb's table has in-frame clones only and misses some. The data hold about 38,000 clones, with more than 80% observed a single time. All patients handed over anywhere from 1 to 8 samples, pretreatment and on-treatment. The CDR3 length is 16 residues. V shed 0 bases, J shed 2 bases, and the junction held 7 bases outside the gene matches. From germline, CDR1 is LGHNT and CDR2 FRNRAP. Sequenced here: PBMCs, sampled around atezolizumab (anti-PD-L1) treatment. J is TRBJ2-7 and V is TRBV12-5; 7 nucleotides align to TRBD2. The receptor's source is a man between 65 and 85 years old with urothelial cancer. The DNA of the CDR3 is TGTGCTAGTGGTTTGGTACACGGGGACTACCCCTACGAGCAGTACTTC. Translated: CASGLVHGDYPYEQYF.